One sample yielded the 8 T cell receptor beta chains listed below, sequenced in a study of cytomegalovirus exposure and HLA in healthy donors. The PCR used 60 Vbeta and 13 Jbeta primers. The repertoire was sequenced with immunoSEQ multiplex PCR; TCRdb's copy has only in-frame clones and lacks some. The sample table sets out tens of thousands of clones. Sequencing was performed on PBMCs. Every receptor here comes from a man between 50 and 59 years old in good health and CMV-seronegative.

The genes are TRBV6-6 and TRBJ1-1; D unresolved. CDR3 length: 13 residues. Trimming took off 3 bases at V and 1 base at J, with 6 bases between the two ends. CDR1 and CDR2 from the germline V gene are MNHNY and SVGAGI (reference sequence). CDR3 protein: CASSYGRNTEAFF. The CDR3 DNA follows: TGTGCCAGCAGTTATGGGAGGAACACTGAAGCTTTCTTT.

The chain joins TRBV11-3 to TRBJ2-7; 8 nucleotides line up with TRBD1. Germline assignment: CDR1 SGHNT and CDR2 YENEEA. CDR3 length: 15 amino acids. The V segment lost 2 bases and the J segment 2 bases; nucleotides outside the gene matches: 5. The CDR3 region is CASSLRTGLTYEQYF. CDR3 nucleotide sequence: TGTGCCAGCAGCTTAAGGACAGGGCTCACCTACGAGCAGTACTTC.

V gene TRBV7-2 combines with J gene TRBJ2-2; a possible D gene is TRBD2 (6 bases). The germline CDR1 and CDR2 sequences are SGHTA and FQGNSA. The CDR3 is 14 residues long. V shed 1 base and J shed 5 bases, with 8 bases lying between them. The CDR3 loop reads CASSLVEGTGELFF. CDR3 DNA: TGTGCCAGCAGCTTAGTGGAGGGGACCGGGGAGCTGTTTTTT.

The chain carries TRBV2 and TRBJ1-5; tentatively, D is TRBD1 (5 bases). The germline V gene encodes CDR1 SNHLY and CDR2 FYNNEI. The CDR3 totals 14 residues. Trimming pared 6 bases from V and 5 bases from J, leaving 14 bases between. Written as DNA, the CDR3 is TGTGCCAGCAGGACCTATAGGGGCTATCAGCCCCAGCATTTT. It codes for CASRTYRGYQPQHF.

The rearrangement links TRBV28 to TRBJ1-2, with 11 bases fitting TRBD1. Germline CDR1 MDHEN, CDR2 SYDVKM. V lost 6 bases to trimming and J lost 4 bases; unmatched junction nucleotides: 4. The CDR3 spans 14 residues. CDR3 sequence reads: CASSSGTGGYGYTF. The CDR3 DNA reads TGTGCCAGCAGCTCCGGGACAGGGGGCTATGGCTACACCTTC.

The V and J genes are TRBV5-1 and TRBJ2-2, with 10 nucleotides matching TRBD2. Germline V gene data show CDR1 as SGHRS and CDR2 as YFSETQ. The CDR3 totals 16 residues. After removal of 0 bases from V and 4 bases from J, the junction contained 3 bases not matched to a gene. The CDR3 DNA is TGCGCCAGCAGCTTGGACAGACTAGCGGGCACCGGGGAGCTGTTTTTT. This encodes CASSLDRLAGTGELFF.

The chain recombines TRBV28 with TRBJ2-5; D uncertain. The J call is in doubt because the DNA end fits TRBJ2-7 better. Per germline, CDR1 MDHEN and CDR2 SYDVKM. CDR3 length: 13 residues. This chain's CDR3 is CASSRRVSYEQYF. The CDR3 DNA reads TGTGCCAGCAGTCGACGGGTAAGCTACGAGCAGTACTTC.

V is TRBV6-5 and J is TRBJ2-5; the D is unclear. The CDR3 consists of 14 residues. The V and J ends lost 6 bases and 5 bases respectively, with 16 bases between them. Germline V gene lookup returns CDR1 MNHEY and CDR2 SVGAGI. DNA of the CDR3: TGTGCCAGCAGCCCCCAAGGAGTTCGGGAGACCCAGTACTTC. Its protein product is CASSPQGVRETQYF.